These 27 T cell receptor beta chains came from one sample sequenced in a study of shared clonotypes between healthy human individuals. The protocol was immunoSEQ multiplex PCR, while the TCRdb copy is restricted to in-frame clones and leaves out a portion. The repertoire includes roughly 2 million clones, roughly 94% of them detected once, and more than 0.1% sits in the top ten. The sequenced sample consisted of naive CD4+ T cells sorted from blood. Sample subset: CD45RA+ positively selected. These TCRs come from a man aged 18 to 35 in good health.

This clone has a single count. The chain joins TRBV19 to TRBJ2-3; TRBD1 matches 7 bases. Germline V CDR1 and CDR2: LNHDA, SQIVND (reference sequence). Germline trimming cut 3 bases from V and 4 bases from J; bases unmatched to any gene: 4. The CDR3 length is 14 residues. The CDR3, as DNA: TGTGCCAGTAGTATCCCGACAGGGTCAGATACGCAGTATTTT. Encoded protein: CASSIPTGSDTQYF.

Note on this clone: Within the sample, other DNA sequences also encode this same CDR3. The chain combines TRBV5-1 with TRBJ2-3, with TRBD2 matching 11 bases. Germline assignment: CDR1 SGHRS and CDR2 YFSETQ. With V trimmed by 0 bases and J by 1 base, 1 base remained unmatched. CDR3 size: 16 residues. CDR3 protein: CASSLELAGGTDTQYF. CDR3 bases: TGCGCCAGCAGCTTGGAACTAGCGGGAGGCACAGATACGCAGTATTTT.

This chain uses TRBV5-1 with TRBJ2-5, with TRBD2 matching 10 bases. Germline CDR1 and CDR2: SGHRS and YFSETQ. CDR3 length: 13 amino acids. V shed 4 bases, J shed 7 bases, and the junction held 4 bases outside the gene matches. CDR3 nucleotide sequence: TGCGCCAGCAGCCTAGCGGGGGATGGGACCCAGTACTTC. Translation: CASSLAGDGTQYF.

CDR3 sequence (DNA): TGTGCCAGCAGTTCACAGGGGCTCGGCCATGAAAAACTGTTTTTT. Its protein is CASSSQGLGHEKLFF. This chain uses TRBV6-1 with TRBJ1-4; TRBD1 agrees at 7 bases. J gave up 6 bases and V 5 bases, and 9 bases lay outside the gene matches. The CDR3 is 15 residues long. Per germline, CDR1 MNHNS and CDR2 SASEGT.

The J gene is TRBJ1-4, the V gene TRBV15; 9 bases match TRBD1. V was pared by 0 bases and J by 10 bases, with 9 bases of the junction left unmatched. This CDR3 contains 16 residues. Germline CDR1 is LNHNV and CDR2 is YYDKDF (reference sequence). CDR3 protein: CATSRETGTGKGKLFF. CDR3 bases: TGTGCCACCAGCAGAGAGACAGGGACAGGGAAAGGAAAACTGTTTTTT.

This clone was counted a single time. The rearrangement links TRBV11-1 to TRBJ2-3; TRBD2 is a possible D gene (7 bases). The CDR3 loop spans 17 amino acids. V lost 5 bases and J 0 bases, leaving 18 bases between the germline ends. Germline V gene data show CDR1 as SGHAT and CDR2 as FQDESV (reference sequence). The CDR3 is CASSPQGRGGSTDTQYF. The CDR3 DNA sequence: TGTGCCAGCAGCCCCCAGGGGAGGGGGGGCAGCACAGATACGCAGTATTTT.

This sequence joins TRBV5-6 and TRBJ2-7; no clear D gene. The CDR3 is made up of 15 amino acids. With 3 bases removed from V and 2 bases from J, the gap between germline ends came to 15 bases. The germline gives CDR1 SGHDT, CDR2 YYEEEE. The CDR3 region is CASSSFHNPPYEQYF. DNA for the CDR3: TGTGCCAGCAGCTCGTTCCATAATCCCCCCTACGAGCAGTACTTC.

Comment on this clone: This sample also contains other DNA sequences that code for the same CDR3. This chain links TRBV5-1 with TRBJ1-3; D is unresolved. Germline loops: CDR1 SGHRS, CDR2 YFSETQ. This CDR3 contains 14 residues. The V gene lost 4 bases and the J gene lost 0 bases, with 8 bases spanning the gap. The CDR3 region has the DNA TGCGCCAGCAGCAGCGGCAACTCTGGAAACACCATATATTTT. It codes for CASSSGNSGNTIYF.

The chain is built from TRBV5-6 and TRBJ2-5, with a weak D call TRBD2 (6 bases). V lost 5 bases and J lost 3, with 11 bases in between. This CDR3 has 13 amino acids. Germline CDR1 SGHDT, CDR2 YYEEEE. Written as DNA, the CDR3 is TGTGCCAGCAGTCGGGCGGGGAAAGAGACCCAGTACTTC. Amino acids: CASSRAGKETQYF.

The chain links TRBV4-1 to TRBJ2-3, with 13 nucleotides matching TRBD2. Germline lookup yields CDR1 MGHRA and CDR2 YSYEKL. The junction had 4 bases not matched to a gene; V was cut back by 2 bases and J by 2 bases. The CDR3 covers 17 residues. This CDR3 is CASSQPGTSGNTDTQYF. The DNA for the CDR3 is TGCGCCAGCAGCCAACCAGGGACTAGCGGGAACACAGATACGCAGTATTTT.

The chain links TRBV5-1 to TRBJ2-7, with D possibly TRBD1 on 5 matching bases. CDR1 SGHRS and CDR2 YFSETQ come from the germline V gene. This CDR3 contains 14 residues. The germline V and J ends were trimmed by 2 bases and 0 bases, with 9 bases remaining between them. The CDR3, as DNA: TGCGCCAGCAGCTTTAAGGACAACTCCTACGAGCAGTACTTC. Amino acid sequence: CASSFKDNSYEQYF.

This chain joins TRBV5-1 and TRBJ2-5; no clear D gene. The CDR3 sequence is 13 residues long. V dropped 4 bases and J dropped 4 bases, with 11 bases sitting between them. The V gene's germline CDR1 is SGHRS and CDR2 YFSETQ. DNA for the CDR3: TGCGCCAGCAGCGAGGCCTGGGGAGAGACCCAGTACTTC. It codes for CASSEAWGETQYF.

This rearrangement joins TRBV10-3 to TRBJ2-3; tentatively, D is TRBD1 or TRBD2 (5 bases each). Germline loops: CDR1 ENHRY, CDR2 SYGVKD. Between the trimmed V and J ends, which lost 5 bases and 4 bases, there was a span of 13 bases. This CDR3 has 14 amino acids. The CDR3 bases are TGTGCCATCAGTTGGGACGCCAAATCAGATACGCAGTATTTT. Its protein product is CAISWDAKSDTQYF.

The CDR3 DNA is TGTGCCAGTAGAGGCGATTGGGGTTCACCCCTCCACTTT. This translates into CASRGDWGSPLHF. The chain combines TRBV19 with TRBJ1-6, with D unclear. CDR1 LNHDA and CDR2 SQIVND come from the germline V gene (reference sequence). The CDR3 loop spans 13 amino acids. V gave up 6 bases and J gave up 9 bases, with 12 bases separating them. Combining the CDR3 with reference TRBV19 and TRBJ1-6 gives the whole variable domain DGGITQSPKYLFRKEGQNVTLSCEQNLNHDAMYWYRQDPGQGLRLIYYSQIVNDFQKGDIAEGYSVSREKKESFPLTVTSAQKNPTAFYLCASRGDWGSPLHFGNGTRLTVT.

The J gene is TRBJ2-5, the V gene TRBV30; TRBD1 or TRBD2 may be the D gene (5 bases each). Germline CDR1 reads GTSNPN; CDR2 reads SVGIG (reference sequence). The CDR3 has 14 residues. Trimming left V 1 base short and J 2 bases short, with 11 bases between. The CDR3 sequence: CAWSGDLGQETQYF. CDR3 nucleotide sequence: TGTGCCTGGAGTGGGGACCTCGGTCAAGAGACCCAGTACTTC.

This clone was counted a single time. The V and J genes are TRBV5-4 and TRBJ1-5; D gene unclear. The germline gives CDR1 SGHNT, CDR2 YYREEE (reference sequence). The CDR3 consists of 14 residues. Trimming stripped 4 bases from V and 0 bases from J, with 8 bases between. The CDR3 loop reads CASSMMGSNQPQHF. DNA for the CDR3: TGTGCCAGCAGCATGATGGGTAGCAATCAGCCCCAGCATTTT.

This rearrangement joins TRBV7-9 to TRBJ2-7, with D perhaps TRBD2 (6 bases). This CDR3 is 14 amino acids long. V was cut by 0 bases and J by 5 bases, with 11 bases left in between. CDR1 and CDR2 (germline): SEHNR, FQNEAQ (reference sequence). In DNA form, the CDR3 reads TGTGCCAGCAGCTTAGCGGAGGGAGTCAACGAGCAGTACTTC. Its translation: CASSLAEGVNEQYF.

The V gene is TRBV18, the J gene TRBJ2-7, with 10 bases fitting TRBD1. Germline loops: CDR1 KGHSH, CDR2 LQKENI. The CDR3 is 14 amino acids. V shed 0 bases and J 6 bases; nucleotides not matched to a gene: 2. The DNA for the CDR3 is TGTGCCAGCTCACCACCGACAGGGGGCGGCGAGCAGTACTTC. It specifies CASSPPTGGGEQYF. Combining the CDR3 with reference TRBV18 and TRBJ2-7 gives the whole variable domain NAGVMQNPRHLVRRRGQEARLRCSPMKGHSHVYWYRQLPEEGLKFMVYLQKENIIDESGMPKERFSAEFPKEGPSILRIQQVVRGDSAAYFCASSPPTGGGEQYFGPGTRLTVT.

J is TRBJ2-3 and V is TRBV11-2; D might be TRBD2 (5 bases). Trimming took off 4 bases at V and 1 base at J, with 6 bases between the two ends. This CDR3 is 13 amino acids long. Germline V gene lookup returns CDR1 SGHAT and CDR2 FQNNGV. CDR3 residues: CASSWTRTDTQYF. DNA of the CDR3: TGTGCCAGCAGCTGGACTCGCACAGATACGCAGTATTTT.

The genes are TRBV6-1 and TRBJ2-1; 7 bases match TRBD1. Trimming at V came to 8 bases and at J to 4 bases, leaving 2 bases not matched to a gene. Germline V gene sequence: CDR1 MNHNS, CDR2 SASEGT. The CDR3 runs 12 residues. The CDR3 is CASQGEYNEQFF. CDR3 coding DNA: TGTGCCAGCCAGGGGGAATACAATGAGCAGTTCTTC.

This clone showed up just once. The chain couples TRBV5-6 to TRBJ2-7; D may be TRBD1 (5 bases). Germline CDR1 is SGHDT and CDR2 is YYEEEE. V gave up 4 bases and J gave up 5 bases, with 7 bases separating them. CDR3 length: 11 amino acids. CDR3 in DNA: TGTGCCAGCAGCCGGACACACGAGCAGTACTTC. It codes for CASSRTHEQYF. Complete variable domain (other parts from reference TRBV5-6 and TRBJ2-7): DAGVTQSPTHLIKTRGQQVTLRCSPKSGHDTVSWYQQALGQGPQFIFQYYEEEERQRGNFPDRFSGHQFPNYSSELNVNALLLGDSALYLCASSRTHEQYFGPGTRLTVT.

The rearrangement joins TRBV7-2 to TRBJ1-6, with no clear D. Germline V gene sequence: CDR1 SGHTA, CDR2 FQGNSA. The V end was cut by 4 bases, the J end by 7 bases, with 11 bases between. The CDR3 length is 14 residues. The chain's CDR3 is CASSSQTGNSPLHF. For the CDR3, the DNA is TGTGCCAGCAGCTCGCAGACTGGGAATTCACCCCTCCACTTT.

As regards this clone: This sample includes further DNA sequences coding for the same CDR3. This chain joins TRBV6-4 and TRBJ2-2; possible D gene TRBD1, 6 bases. CDR3 length equals 13 residues. Germline CDR1 and CDR2: MRHNA and SNTAGT. V lost 4 bases and J 6 bases, leaving 9 bases between the germline ends. CDR3 DNA: TGTGCCAGCAGTGTTACAGGGTCCGGGGAGCTGTTTTTT. It is translated as CASSVTGSGELFF.

Worth noting for this clone: This sample also contains other DNA sequences that code for the same CDR3. The V and J genes are TRBV30 and TRBJ2-5; D is uncertain. The germline CDR1 and CDR2 sequences are GTSNPN and SVGIG (reference sequence). The CDR3 runs 13 residues. V lost 4 bases, J lost 1 base, and 10 bases lay in between. CDR3 in amino acids: CAWTGRFQETQYF. Here the CDR3 DNA reads TGTGCCTGGACCGGACGGTTCCAAGAGACCCAGTACTTC.

The rearrangement uses TRBV18 and TRBJ1-2; TRBD1 agrees at 10 bases. The trim removed 6 bases at V and 3 bases at J, leaving 4 bases unmatched. In germline, CDR1 is KGHSH, CDR2 LQKENI. The CDR3 totals 14 residues. The CDR3: CASSRTGGDYGYTF. As DNA, the CDR3 is TGTGCCAGCTCGCGGACAGGGGGAGACTATGGCTACACCTTC.

This clone was counted a few times. The chain recombines TRBV6-5 with TRBJ1-1; D unresolved. Germline-derived CDR1 and CDR2 are MNHEY and SVGAGI. Trimming took 2 bases from V and 1 from J, leaving 11 bases between them. The CDR3 runs 15 residues. CDR3 nucleotides: TGTGCCAGCAGTTACGATGGAGTAGAGAACACTGAAGCTTTCTTT. Protein sequence: CASSYDGVENTEAFF.

The CDR3 is CASSLVAWDSYEQYF. The CDR3, as DNA: TGTGCCAGCAGCTTGGTTGCGTGGGACAGCTACGAGCAGTACTTC. The chain uses TRBV5-5 and TRBJ2-7; 7 bases are a match to TRBD1. Germline V gene lookup returns CDR1 SGHKS and CDR2 YYEKEE (reference sequence). This CDR3 has 15 residues. V shed 0 bases and J 3 bases; nucleotides not matched to a gene: 6.